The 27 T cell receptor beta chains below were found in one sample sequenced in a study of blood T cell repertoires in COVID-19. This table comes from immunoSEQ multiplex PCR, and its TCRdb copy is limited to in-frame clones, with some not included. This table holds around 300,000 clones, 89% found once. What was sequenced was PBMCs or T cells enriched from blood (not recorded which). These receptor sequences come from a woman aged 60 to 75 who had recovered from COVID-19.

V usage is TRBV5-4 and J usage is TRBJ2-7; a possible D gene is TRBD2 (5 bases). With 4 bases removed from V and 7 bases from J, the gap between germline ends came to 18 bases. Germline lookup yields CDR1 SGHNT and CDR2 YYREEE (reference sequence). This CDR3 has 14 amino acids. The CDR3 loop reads CASSGRTALGEQYF. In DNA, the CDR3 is TGTGCCAGCAGCGGCCGGACTGCCTTAGGGGAGCAGTACTTC. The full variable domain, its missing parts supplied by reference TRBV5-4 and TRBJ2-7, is ETGVTQSPTHLIKTRGQQVTLRCSSQSGHNTVSWYQQALGQGPQFIFQYYREEENGRGNFPPRFSGLQFPNYSSELNVNALELDDSALYLCASSGRTALGEQYFGPGTRLTVT.

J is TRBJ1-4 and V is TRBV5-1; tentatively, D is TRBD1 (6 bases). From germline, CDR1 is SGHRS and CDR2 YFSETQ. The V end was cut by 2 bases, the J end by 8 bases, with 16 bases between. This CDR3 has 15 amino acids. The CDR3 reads CASSFTGTIEEKLFF. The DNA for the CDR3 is TGCGCCAGCAGCTTTACAGGGACTATAGAGGAAAAACTGTTTTTT. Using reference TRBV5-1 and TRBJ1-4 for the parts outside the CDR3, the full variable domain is KAGVTQTPRYLIKTRGQQVTLSCSPISGHRSVSWYQQTPGQGLQFLFEYFSETQRNKGNFPGRFSGRQFSNSRSEMNVSTLELGDSALYLCASSFTGTIEEKLFFGSGTQLSVL.

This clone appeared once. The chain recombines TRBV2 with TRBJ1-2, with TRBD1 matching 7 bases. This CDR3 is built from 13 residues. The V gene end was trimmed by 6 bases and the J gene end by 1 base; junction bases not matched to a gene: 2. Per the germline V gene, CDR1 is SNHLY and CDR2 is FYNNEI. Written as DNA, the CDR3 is TGTGCCAGCAGCGGACAGGATAACTATGGCTACACCTTC. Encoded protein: CASSGQDNYGYTF.

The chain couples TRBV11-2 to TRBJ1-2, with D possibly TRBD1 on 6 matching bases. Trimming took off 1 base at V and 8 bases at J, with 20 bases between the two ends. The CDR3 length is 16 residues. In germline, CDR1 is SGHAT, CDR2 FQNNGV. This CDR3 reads CASSLGGQGRTRGYTF. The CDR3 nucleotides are TGTGCCAGCAGCTTAGGGGGTCAGGGGCGCACTCGGGGCTACACCTTC.

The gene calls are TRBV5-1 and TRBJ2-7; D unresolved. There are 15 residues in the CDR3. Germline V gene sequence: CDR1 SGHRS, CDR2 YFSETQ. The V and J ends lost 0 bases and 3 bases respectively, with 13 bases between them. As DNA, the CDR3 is TGCGCCAGCAGCTTGGGTGGTGTTTCAGGCTACGAGCAGTACTTC. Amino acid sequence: CASSLGGVSGYEQYF.

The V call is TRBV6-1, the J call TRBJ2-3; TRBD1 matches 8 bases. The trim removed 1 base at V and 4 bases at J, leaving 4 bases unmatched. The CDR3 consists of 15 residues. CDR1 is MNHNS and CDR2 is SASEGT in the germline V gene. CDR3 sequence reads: CASSEGTGSADTQYF. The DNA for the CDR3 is TGTGCCAGCAGTGAAGGGACAGGGTCGGCAGATACGCAGTATTTT.

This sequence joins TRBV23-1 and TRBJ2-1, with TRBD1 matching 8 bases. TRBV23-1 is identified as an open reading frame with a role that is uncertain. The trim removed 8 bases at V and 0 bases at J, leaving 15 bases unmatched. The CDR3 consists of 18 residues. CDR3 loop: CASAFRGRDGSSYNEQFF. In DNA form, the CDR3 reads TGCGCCAGCGCCTTCAGGGGGCGAGACGGGAGCTCCTACAATGAGCAGTTCTTC.

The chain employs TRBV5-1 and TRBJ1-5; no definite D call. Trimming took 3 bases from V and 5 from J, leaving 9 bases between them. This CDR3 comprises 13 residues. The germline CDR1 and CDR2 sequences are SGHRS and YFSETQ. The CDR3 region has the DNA TGCGCCAGCAGCTCCGCATCAGATCAGCCCCAGCATTTT. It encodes CASSSASDQPQHF.

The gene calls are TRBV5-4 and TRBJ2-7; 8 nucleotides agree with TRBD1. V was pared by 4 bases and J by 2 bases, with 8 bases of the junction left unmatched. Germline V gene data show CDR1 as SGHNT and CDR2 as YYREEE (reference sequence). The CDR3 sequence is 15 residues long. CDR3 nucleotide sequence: TGTGCCAGCAGCCAAGGGGACAGGAACCCCTACGAGCAGTACTTC. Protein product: CASSQGDRNPYEQYF.

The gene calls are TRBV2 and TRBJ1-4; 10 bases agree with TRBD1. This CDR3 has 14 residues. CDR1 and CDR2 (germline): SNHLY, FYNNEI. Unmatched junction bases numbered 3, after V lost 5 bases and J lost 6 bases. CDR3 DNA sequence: TGTGCCAGCAGTCGACAGGGGGCGGATGAAAAACTGTTTTTT. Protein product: CASSRQGADEKLFF.

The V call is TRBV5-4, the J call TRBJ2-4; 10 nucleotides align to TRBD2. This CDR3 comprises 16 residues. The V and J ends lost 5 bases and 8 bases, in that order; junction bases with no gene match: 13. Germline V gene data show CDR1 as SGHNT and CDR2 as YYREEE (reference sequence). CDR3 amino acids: CASSLAGAGDWDIQYF. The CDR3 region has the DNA TGTGCCAGCAGTCTAGCGGGAGCAGGGGATTGGGACATTCAGTACTTC.

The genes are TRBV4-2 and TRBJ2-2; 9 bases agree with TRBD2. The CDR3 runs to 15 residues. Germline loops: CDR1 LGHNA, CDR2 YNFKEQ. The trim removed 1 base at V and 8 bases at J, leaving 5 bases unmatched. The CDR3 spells CASSQALAGDGELFF. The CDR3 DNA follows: TGTGCCAGCAGCCAAGCACTAGCGGGTGATGGGGAGCTGTTTTTT.

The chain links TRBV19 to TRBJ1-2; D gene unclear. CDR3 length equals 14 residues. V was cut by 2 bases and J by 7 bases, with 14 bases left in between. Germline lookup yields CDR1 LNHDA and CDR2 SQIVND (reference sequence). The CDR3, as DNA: TGTGCCAGTAGTATAAATGGAGAAGAGGGTGGCTACACCTTC. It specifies CASSINGEEGGYTF.

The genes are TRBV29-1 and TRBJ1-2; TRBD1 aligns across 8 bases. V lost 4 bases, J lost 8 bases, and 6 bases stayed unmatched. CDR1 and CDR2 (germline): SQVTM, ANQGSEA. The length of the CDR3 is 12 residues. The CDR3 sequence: CSVVGQGEGYTF. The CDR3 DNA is TGCAGCGTTGTAGGACAGGGTGAAGGCTACACCTTC.

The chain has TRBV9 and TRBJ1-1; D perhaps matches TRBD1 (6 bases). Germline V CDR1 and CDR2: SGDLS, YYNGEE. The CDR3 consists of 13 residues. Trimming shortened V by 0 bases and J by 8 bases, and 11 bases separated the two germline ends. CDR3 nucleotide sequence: TGTGCCAGCAGCGTAGCCCACGGGACAGAAGCTTTCTTT. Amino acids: CASSVAHGTEAFF.

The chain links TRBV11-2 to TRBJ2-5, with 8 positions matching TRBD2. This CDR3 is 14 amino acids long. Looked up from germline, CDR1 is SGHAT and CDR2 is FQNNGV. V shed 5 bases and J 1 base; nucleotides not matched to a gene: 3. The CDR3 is CASSRSGVQETQYF. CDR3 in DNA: TGTGCCAGCAGCCGTAGCGGGGTCCAAGAGACCCAGTACTTC.

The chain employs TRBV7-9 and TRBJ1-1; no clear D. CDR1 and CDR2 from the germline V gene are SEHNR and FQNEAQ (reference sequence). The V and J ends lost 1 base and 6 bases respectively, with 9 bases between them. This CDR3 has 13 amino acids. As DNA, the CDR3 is TGTGCCAGCAGCTTAGAATCGCAGGCTGAAGCTTTCTTT. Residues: CASSLESQAEAFF.

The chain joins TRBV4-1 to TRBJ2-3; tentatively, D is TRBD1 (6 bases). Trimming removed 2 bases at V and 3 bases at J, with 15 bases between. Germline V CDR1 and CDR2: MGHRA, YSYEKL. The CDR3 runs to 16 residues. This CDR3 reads CASSQTSRGPTDTQYF. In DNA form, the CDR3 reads TGCGCCAGCAGCCAAACGTCCAGGGGTCCGACAGATACGCAGTATTTT.

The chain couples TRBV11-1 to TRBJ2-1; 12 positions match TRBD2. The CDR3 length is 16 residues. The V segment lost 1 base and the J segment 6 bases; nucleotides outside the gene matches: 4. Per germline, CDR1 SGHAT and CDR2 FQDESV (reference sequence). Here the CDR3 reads CASSLGRTSGANEQFF. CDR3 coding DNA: TGTGCCAGCAGCTTAGGCAGGACTAGCGGGGCCAATGAGCAGTTCTTC.

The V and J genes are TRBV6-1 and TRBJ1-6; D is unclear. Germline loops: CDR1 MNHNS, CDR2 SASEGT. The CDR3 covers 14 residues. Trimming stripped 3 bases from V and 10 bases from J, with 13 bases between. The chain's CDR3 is CASSDRPIDSPLHF. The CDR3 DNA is TGTGCCAGCAGTGACAGGCCAATAGACTCACCCCTCCACTTT.

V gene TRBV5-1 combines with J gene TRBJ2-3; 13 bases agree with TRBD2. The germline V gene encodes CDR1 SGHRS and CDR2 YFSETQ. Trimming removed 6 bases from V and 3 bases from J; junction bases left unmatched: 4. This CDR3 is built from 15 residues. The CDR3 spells CASMGLAGSTDTQYF. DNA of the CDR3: TGCGCCAGCATGGGACTAGCGGGGTCGACAGATACGCAGTATTTT.

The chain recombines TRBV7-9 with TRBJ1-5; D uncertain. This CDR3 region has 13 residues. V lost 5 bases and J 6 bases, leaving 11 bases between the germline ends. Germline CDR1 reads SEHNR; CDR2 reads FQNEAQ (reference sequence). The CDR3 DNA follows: TGTGCCAGCAGCCATGGACTGCTTCAGCCCCAGCATTTT. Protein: CASSHGLLQPQHF.

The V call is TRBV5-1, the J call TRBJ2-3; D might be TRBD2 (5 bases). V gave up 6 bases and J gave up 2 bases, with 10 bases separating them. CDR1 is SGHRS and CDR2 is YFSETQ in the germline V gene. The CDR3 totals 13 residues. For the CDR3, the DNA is TGCGCCAGCACCACCGGGGACACAGATACGCAGTATTTT. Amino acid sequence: CASTTGDTDTQYF.

CDR3 sequence: CASSSAGTSGFNEQFF. The CDR3 bases are TGTGCCAGCAGCTCCGCCGGGACTAGCGGGTTTAATGAGCAGTTCTTC. The V and J genes are TRBV7-3 and TRBJ2-1, with 12 bases that match TRBD2. V lost 4 bases to trimming and J lost 7 bases; unmatched junction nucleotides: 8. Germline-derived CDR1 and CDR2 are SGHTA and FQGTGA. The CDR3 runs to 16 residues. Full variable domain (missing parts from reference TRBV7-3 and TRBJ2-1): GAGVSQTPSNKVTEKGKYVELRCDPISGHTALYWYRQSLGQGPEFLIYFQGTGAADDSGLPNDRFFAVRPEGSVSTLKIQRTERGDSAVYLCASSSAGTSGFNEQFFGPGTRLTVL.

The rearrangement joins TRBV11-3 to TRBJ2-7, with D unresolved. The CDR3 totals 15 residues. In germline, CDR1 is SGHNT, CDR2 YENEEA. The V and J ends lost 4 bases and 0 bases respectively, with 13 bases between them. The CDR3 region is CASSSRRARSYEQYF. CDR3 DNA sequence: TGTGCCAGCAGCTCGCGGCGCGCCCGCTCCTACGAGCAGTACTTC. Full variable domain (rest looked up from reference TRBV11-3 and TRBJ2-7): EAGVVQSPRYKIIEKKQPVAFWCNPISGHNTLYWYLQNLGQGPELLIRYENEEAVDDSQLPKDRFSAERLKGVDSTLKIQPAELGDSAVYLCASSSRRARSYEQYFGPGTRLTVT.

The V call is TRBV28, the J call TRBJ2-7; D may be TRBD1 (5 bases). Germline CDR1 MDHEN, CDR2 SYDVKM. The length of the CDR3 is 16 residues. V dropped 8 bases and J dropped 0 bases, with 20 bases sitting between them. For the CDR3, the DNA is TGTGCCAGCGTAACCTTGGGGCAGAAGAGCTCCTACGAGCAGTACTTC. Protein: CASVTLGQKSSYEQYF.

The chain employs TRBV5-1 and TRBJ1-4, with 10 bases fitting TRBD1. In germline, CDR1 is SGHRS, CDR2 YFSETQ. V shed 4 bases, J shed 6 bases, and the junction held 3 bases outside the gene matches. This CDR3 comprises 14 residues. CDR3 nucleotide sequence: TGCGCCAGCAGCGGCGGACAGGGGGATGAAAAACTGTTTTTT. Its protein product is CASSGGQGDEKLFF.